These T cell receptor beta chains were read from a single sample in a study of T-cell reconstitution after alpha-beta-depleted transplantation in children. TCRdb re-analysed the PCR reads in MiXCR, keeping a single row per CDR3 protein. The data show some 400,000 distinct CDR3 sequences, 20% seen once. This sample comprised PBMCs from the stem cell graft donor, obtained from the stem cell graft. The receptor source for this set is a human donor who donated a stem cell graft to a child with acute myeloid leukemia. Each CDR3 is given with its conserved first and last residue. Each record gives: V gene, D gene, J gene, clone size, CDR3 DNA, CDR3 protein. D genes are given only for firm matches. Size is stated for part of the rows, as once, few or many counts, or as a class when the clone is expanded.

>TRBV5-1|TRBD2|TRBJ2-3|.
TGCGCCAGCAGCTTGCCAACTAGCGGGAGTGCAGATACGCAGTATTTT
CASSLPTSGSADTQYF
>TRBV25-1|.|TRBJ2-1|few
TGTGCCAGCAGCCAAACAGGGATACTCTACAATGAGCAGTTCTTC
CASSQTGILYNEQFF
>TRBV2|.|TRBJ1-2|few
TGTGCCAACACCCGGGACATCCATAACTATGGCTACACCTTC
CANTRDIHNYGYTF
>TRBV28|.|TRBJ2-7|.
TGTGCCAGCAGTCAGGGCAGATACTACGAGCAGTACTTC
CASSQGRYYEQYF
>TRBV19|TRBD2|TRBJ2-7|.
TGTGCCAGCGTCGATGAGGCTAGCGGCCCTAGGGAGCAGTACTTC
CASVDEASGPREQYF
>TRBV5-1|TRBD1|TRBJ2-1|.
TGCGCCAGCAGCAAGGGACAGGGCGCTTTCAATGAGCAGTTCTTC
CASSKGQGAFNEQFF
>TRBV5-1|.|TRBJ2-3|.
TGCGCCAGCAGCTTGTATGGCAGGAACTCAGATACGCAGTATTTT
CASSLYGRNSDTQYF
>TRBV20-1|.|TRBJ2-2|.
TGCAGTGCTAGACGACGGGGAGCCGGTAACACCGGGGAGCTGTTTTTT
CSARRRGAGNTGELFF
>TRBV29-1|TRBD1|TRBJ1-1|many
TGCAGCGGGGGGGACAGTGAAGCTTTCTTT
CSGGDSEAFF
>TRBV29-1|TRBD1|TRBJ2-7|.
TGCAGCGTCCCGGGACAGGGGCCCTACGAGCAGTACTTC
CSVPGQGPYEQYF
>TRBV6-2/TRBV6-3|TRBD2|TRBJ2-2|once
TGTGCCAGCAGTCGTCGGGGCGGGAGGGCACACACCGGGGAGCTGTTTTTT
CASSRRGGRAHTGELFF
>TRBV7-3|.|TRBJ2-1|few
TGTGCCAGCAGCTTCCACAGTAATCCTTCCTACAATGAGCAGTTCTTC
CASSFHSNPSYNEQFF
>TRBV3-1|.|TRBJ1-5|.
TGTGCCAGCAGCCAAGACCGGACAAGGGGTCAGCCCCAGCATTTT
CASSQDRTRGQPQHF
>TRBV6-5|.|TRBJ2-5|.
TGTGCCAGCAGTTACTACCACCAAGAGACCCAGTACTTC
CASSYYHQETQYF
>TRBV27|.|TRBJ2-7|.
TGTGCCAGCAGTTTGGACTCCGCGGTGGGCTACGAGCAGTACTTC
CASSLDSAVGYEQYF
>TRBV12-3/TRBV12-4|.|TRBJ2-1|many
TGTGCCAGCAGTTCCGGGAGAGCCAATGAGCAGTTCTTC
CASSSGRANEQFF
>TRBV20-1|TRBD2|TRBJ2-1|.
TGCAGTGCTAGAGTAACCCTAGCGGTTAAACCGCACAATGAGCAGTTCTTC
CSARVTLAVKPHNEQFF
>TRBV28|.|TRBJ1-1|many
TGTGCCAGCAGTCAAGGTTCCAACACTGAAGCTTTCTTT
CASSQGSNTEAFF
>TRBV20-1|.|TRBJ2-7|many
TGCAGTGCTAGAGCAGGATATCTTTACGAGCAGTACTTC
CSARAGYLYEQYF
>TRBV28|.|TRBJ1-2|few
TGTGCCAGCACCTTAGGAAGGGCTTACGGCTACACCTTC
CASTLGRAYGYTF
>TRBV10-3|.|TRBJ2-7|few
TGTGCCATCAGTGAGTCGTCGGGGCCCTACGAGCAGTACTTC
CAISESSGPYEQYF
>TRBV7-2|.|TRBJ2-7|many
TGTGCCAGCAGCCGCGGCCCTAGCTACGAGCAGTACTTC
CASSRGPSYEQYF
>TRBV12-3/TRBV12-4|TRBD1|TRBJ2-7|few
TGTGCCAGCAGCTACCGGGACAGGCTACTCGAGCAGTACTTC
CASSYRDRLLEQYF
>TRBV6-5|.|TRBJ2-7|once
TGTGCCAGCAGTTGCCCGGCGTTCTCCTACGAGCAGTACTTC
CASSCPAFSYEQYF
>TRBV10-3|.|TRBJ1-2|few
TGTGCCATCAGTGCAGGAGGATATCGGGGCTACACCTTC
CAISAGGYRGYTF
>TRBV4-3|.|TRBJ2-1|few
TGCGCCAGCAGCCACGATATGCGGCGGCAGCAGTTCTTC
CASSHDMRRQQFF
>TRBV2|TRBD1|TRBJ2-3|many
TGTGCCAGCAGATCACCGGACAGGGGGCATACAGATACGCAGTATTTT
CASRSPDRGHTDTQYF
>TRBV25-1|TRBD2|TRBJ2-7|.
TGTGCCAGCAGTGACGGACTAGCGGCTCACGAGCAGTACTTC
CASSDGLAAHEQYF
>TRBV27|.|TRBJ1-6|many
TGTGCCAGCAGTTTCCAGGGGAGGCCCCTCCACTTT
CASSFQGRPLHF
>TRBV29-1|.|TRBJ1-3|.
TGCAGCGCGACAAGGGCCACTGGAAACACCATATATTTT
CSATRATGNTIYF
>TRBV27|.|TRBJ1-3|few
TGTGCCAGCATCTCGGATGGAAACACCATATATTTT
CASISDGNTIYF
>TRBV12-3/TRBV12-4|.|TRBJ2-1|few
TGTGCCAGCAGTCTCCCCGGACGCGACGATGAGCAGTTCTTC
CASSLPGRDDEQFF
>TRBV12-3/TRBV12-4|.|TRBJ2-1|few
TGTGCCAGCAGTTTGGGCCTAACCAATGAGCAGTTCTTC
CASSLGLTNEQFF
>TRBV2|TRBD2|TRBJ2-3|.
TGTGCCAGCAGCGGACTAGCGGGACTAACAGATACGCAGTATTTT
CASSGLAGLTDTQYF
>TRBV12-3/TRBV12-4|TRBD2|TRBJ2-5|.
TGTGCCAGCAGTGGCGGGGGAGAGACCCAGTACTTC
CASSGGGETQYF
>TRBV20-1|.|TRBJ2-7|many
TGCAGTGCTAGGGCCTACGAGCAGTACTTC
CSARAYEQYF
>TRBV13|.|TRBJ2-2|.
TGTGCCAGCAGCGCCCCCTGGGGTAACCCTACCGGGGAGCTGTTTTTT
CASSAPWGNPTGELFF
>TRBV25-1|.|TRBJ2-1|many
TGTGCCAGCAGTGAGGACAGTAGCTCCTACAATGAGCAGTTCTTC
CASSEDSSSYNEQFF
>TRBV15|TRBD1|TRBJ2-7|many
TGTGCCACCAGTTTGGACAGGGCCACTTCCTACGAGCAGTACTTC
CATSLDRATSYEQYF
>TRBV4-2|TRBD2|TRBJ2-1|many
TGTGCCAGCAGCCAAGAGGGGACTACTAGCAATGAGCAGTTCTTC
CASSQEGTTSNEQFF
>TRBV5-1|TRBD2|TRBJ2-1|.
TGCGCCAGCAGCTTGGCTAGCGGGATCCAGCAGTTCTTC
CASSLASGIQQFF
>TRBV3-1|.|TRBJ2-3|.
TGTGCCAGCAGCCAAGAACTGGGCACAGATACGCAGTATTTT
CASSQELGTDTQYF
>TRBV6-2/TRBV6-3|TRBD2|TRBJ2-1|.
TGTGCCAGCAGTACGGCGCTAGCGGCTTCCTACAATGAGCAGTTCTTC
CASSTALAASYNEQFF
>TRBV28|TRBD1|TRBJ1-5|few
TGTGCCAGCAGTCATGGGACAGGAGACAATCAGCCCCAGCATTTT
CASSHGTGDNQPQHF
>TRBV20-1|.|TRBJ1-1|few
TGCAGTGCTGGGTTTCAGGGGATGAACACTGAAGCTTTCTTT
CSAGFQGMNTEAFF
>TRBV29-1|TRBD2|TRBJ2-3|few
TGCAGCGTTGAATACCCGCCGGGAGGGCGCACAGATACGCAGTATTTT
CSVEYPPGGRTDTQYF
>TRBV27|.|TRBJ2-1|.
TGTGCCAGCAGTTCCCGGCTAGTTGAATGGTACAATGAGCAGTTCTTC
CASSSRLVEWYNEQFF
>TRBV6-5|.|TRBJ2-1|many
TGTGCCAGCAGTCACAGGGCTGATGAGCAGTTCTTC
CASSHRADEQFF
>TRBV11-3|.|TRBJ2-2|.
TGTGCCAGCAGCGCCCCCGTGGGACACATCACCGGGGAGCTGTTTTTT
CASSAPVGHITGELFF
>TRBV4-1|.|TRBJ1-1|few
TGCGCCAGCAGCCAAGAACCATACATGAACACTGAAGCTTTCTTT
CASSQEPYMNTEAFF
>TRBV6-1|TRBD1|TRBJ1-1|many
TGTGCCAGCAGCAATGGACAGGGGAGGGTGAACACTGAAGCTTTCTTT
CASSNGQGRVNTEAFF
>TRBV24-1|TRBD1|TRBJ2-7|few
TGTGCCACCAGTGACGGACAGGGCAGGTACGAGCAGTACTTC
CATSDGQGRYEQYF
>TRBV4-1|.|TRBJ2-1|few
TGCGCCAGCAGCTTTGACAGGAGATCCTACAATGAGCAGTTCTTC
CASSFDRRSYNEQFF
>TRBV20-1|.|TRBJ2-7|.
TGCAGTCCCCTCCGGGTCAGGGACCCCTACGAGCAGTACTTC
CSPLRVRDPYEQYF
>TRBV20-1|.|TRBJ1-5|.
TGCAGTGCTAGACCAGACCTAAATCAGCCCCAGCATTTT
CSARPDLNQPQHF
>TRBV6-1|.|TRBJ1-2|.
TGTGCCAGCAGAGAGACCTCTAACTATGGCTACACCTTC
CASRETSNYGYTF
>TRBV9|.|TRBJ1-3|once
TGTGCCAGCAGCCGGCAGGGGTCCCCCGGAAACACCATATATTTT
CASSRQGSPGNTIYF